This TCR beta chain is from a study of cytomegalovirus exposure and HLA in healthy donors. Overall study findings and caveats: A highly shared variant cluster was judged a likely technical artifact.

Concerning this clone itself: As yet, its antigen is unknown.

Vbeta (60) and Jbeta (13) primers were used in the PCR. This table comes from immunoSEQ multiplex PCR, and its TCRdb copy is limited to in-frame clones, with some not included. The data hold 100,000 to 150,000 clones, with about 76% observed a single time. The material sequenced was PBMCs. This sequence originates from a man aged 18 to 30 in good health and CMV-seronegative.

CDR3 protein: CASSGDRGYNSPLHF. The CDR3, as DNA: TGTGCCAGCAGCGGTGACAGGGGATATAATTCACCCCTCCACTTT. This chain joins TRBV7-9 and TRBJ1-6; TRBD1 matches at 8 bases. V shed 5 bases, J shed 4 bases, and the junction held 4 bases outside the gene matches. This CDR3 spans 15 amino acids. CDR1 SEHNR and CDR2 FQNEAQ come from the germline V gene (reference sequence).